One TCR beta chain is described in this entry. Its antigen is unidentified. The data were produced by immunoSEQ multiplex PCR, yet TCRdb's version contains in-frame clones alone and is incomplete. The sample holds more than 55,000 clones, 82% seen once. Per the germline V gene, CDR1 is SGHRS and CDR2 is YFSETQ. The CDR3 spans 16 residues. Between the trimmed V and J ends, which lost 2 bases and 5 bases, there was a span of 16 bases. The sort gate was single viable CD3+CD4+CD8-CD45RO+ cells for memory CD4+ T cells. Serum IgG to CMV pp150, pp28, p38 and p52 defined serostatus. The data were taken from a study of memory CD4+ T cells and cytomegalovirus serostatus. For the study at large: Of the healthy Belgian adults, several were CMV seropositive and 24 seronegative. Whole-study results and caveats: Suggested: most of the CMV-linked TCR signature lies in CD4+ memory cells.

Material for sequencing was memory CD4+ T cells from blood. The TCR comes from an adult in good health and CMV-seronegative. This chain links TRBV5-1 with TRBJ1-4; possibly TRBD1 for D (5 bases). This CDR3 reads CASSFGTPRGNEKLFF. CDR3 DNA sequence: TGCGCCAGCAGCTTCGGGACGCCAAGAGGGAATGAAAAACTGTTTTTT.